This T cell receptor (beta chain) appears in the sequencing data of a study of blood T cell repertoires in COVID-19. On the study more broadly: COVID-19 samples collected from the United States, Italy and Spain covered acute and convalescent phases. The analysed material was cDNA or gDNA that came from T cells, B-cell-depleted T cells, or PBMCs.

Germline V gene sequence: CDR1 SGHRS, CDR2 YFSETQ. V dropped 4 bases and J dropped 6 bases, with 14 bases sitting between them. The CDR3 covers 14 residues. Original data processing: Amplified reference gene primers provided the basis for estimating nucleated cell counts. Libraries were prepared by immunoSEQ multiplex PCR; TCRdb keeps only in-frame clonotypes and omits some of them. V and J calls and clone size are copied from that table; D and trimming were computed from the DNA. This table has fewer than 80,000 clones, over 75% appearing once. The origin of this receptor is a human donor in a cohort sampled during active COVID-19. The rearrangement joins TRBV5-1 to TRBJ2-1, with D tentatively TRBD2 (6 bases). Sequenced sample: peripheral blood. In DNA form, the CDR3 reads TGCGCCAGCAGCCCGGGGGACCTAACCAATGAGCAGTTCTTC. This sequence encodes CASSPGDLTNEQFF.